This TCR beta chain is from a study of shared clonotypes between healthy human individuals. In regard to this clone: This same CDR3 is encoded by further DNA sequences in the sample.

The protocol was immunoSEQ multiplex PCR, while the TCRdb copy is restricted to in-frame clones and leaves out a portion. The sample gives under 600,000 clones, roughly 95% of which show up once; about 0.068% is in the top ten. The CDR3 consists of 13 residues. V lost 4 bases to trimming and J lost 1 base, with 7 bases between them. The germline gives CDR1 LNHDA, CDR2 SQIVND (reference sequence). This chain connects TRBV19 to TRBJ2-5, with D perhaps matching TRBD2 (5 bases). This TCR was sampled from a woman younger than 45 in good health. Sequencing was performed on naive CD4+ T cells sorted from blood. Regarding subset: CD45RA+ positively selected. CDR3 region: CASSRSGQETQYF. The CDR3 bases are TGTGCCAGTAGTAGGAGCGGCCAAGAGACCCAGTACTTC.